The 13 T cell receptor beta chains below all came from one sample that was sequenced in a study of blood T cell repertoires in COVID-19. Data came from immunoSEQ multiplex PCR; TCRdb stores just in-frame clones and leaves some out. The data show approximately 15,000 clones, roughly 80% seen once. Sequencing was carried out using peripheral blood. These TCRs come from a human donor in a cohort sampled during active COVID-19.

The V gene is TRBV6-1, the J gene TRBJ2-5, with 7 bases aligning to TRBD1. This CDR3 contains 14 residues. With V trimmed by 3 bases and J by 5 bases, 6 bases remained unmatched. The germline gives CDR1 MNHNS, CDR2 SASEGT. The CDR3 DNA sequence: TGTGCCAGCAGTGACGGACAGGCTGCGGAGACCCAGTACTTC. Translation: CASSDGQAAETQYF.

This clone showed up just once. This chain joins TRBV18 and TRBJ1-1; 11 bases align to TRBD1. The CDR3 is made up of 15 amino acids. V shed 1 base and J 5 bases; nucleotides not matched to a gene: 3. Germline lookup yields CDR1 KGHSH and CDR2 LQKENI. The CDR3 DNA is TGTGCCAGCTCACCACGGGACAGGGGGGGGACTGAAGCTTTCTTT. Translating gives CASSPRDRGGTEAFF.

In DNA form, the CDR3 reads TGTGCCAGCAGCGTGGACAGGCAATCAACCGGGGAGCTGTTTTTT. It translates to CASSVDRQSTGELFF. This chain links TRBV11-3 with TRBJ2-2; 7 bases agree with TRBD1. Unmatched junction bases numbered 8, after V lost 5 bases and J lost 5 bases. Germline-derived CDR1 and CDR2 are SGHNT and YENEEA. The CDR3 is made up of 15 amino acids.

This clone occurred once. The chain employs TRBV18 and TRBJ1-2, with a possible D match to TRBD1 (5 bases). This CDR3 contains 14 residues. V was clipped by 2 bases and J by 4 bases, with 11 bases between them. CDR1 and CDR2 from the germline V gene are KGHSH and LQKENI. For the CDR3, the DNA is TGTGCCAGCTCACCAACCAACGGGGGCTATGGCTACACCTTC. Residues: CASSPTNGGYGYTF.

With regard to this clone: One junction end does not reproduce the germline sequence, and a read error may be involved. The chain employs TRBV5-6 and TRBJ2-1; D may be TRBD1 (6 bases). The CDR3 length is 12 residues. The germline gives CDR1 SGHDT, CDR2 YYEEEE. CDR3 bases: TGTGCCAGCAGCATCCGGGACAACACCCGTCTCTTC. This translates into CASSIRDNTRLF.

The chain recombines TRBV27 with TRBJ2-7; 8 nucleotides match TRBD1. CDR3 length: 13 amino acids. The V gene end was trimmed by 5 bases and the J gene end by 3 bases; junction bases not matched to a gene: 3. The germline V gene has CDR1 MNHEY and CDR2 SMNVEV (reference sequence). CDR3 in amino acids: CASSLGQDYEQYF. The CDR3 region has the DNA TGTGCCAGCAGTCTGGGACAGGACTACGAGCAGTACTTC.

The rearrangement links TRBV7-2 to TRBJ1-2, with D maybe TRBD1 (6 bases). The V end lost 5 bases, the J end lost 2 bases, and 21 bases lay between the germline ends. The CDR3 length is 17 residues. Germline assignment: CDR1 SGHTA and CDR2 FQGNSA. This CDR3 is CASSRSGPRGRNYGYTF. CDR3 bases: TGTGCCAGCAGCCGTAGCGGGCCAAGGGGGAGGAACTATGGCTACACCTTC.

The chain links TRBV7-9 to TRBJ2-7; 9 bases line up with TRBD2. The CDR3 loop spans 14 amino acids. V gave up 4 bases and J gave up 2 bases; unmatched junction bases: 3. The germline gives CDR1 SEHNR, CDR2 FQNEAQ (reference sequence). The CDR3: CASSSSGRTYEQYF. CDR3 in DNA: TGTGCCAGCAGCTCGAGCGGGAGGACCTACGAGCAGTACTTC.

This chain connects TRBV14 to TRBJ2-3, with 7 bases lining up with TRBD1. With V trimmed by 2 bases and J by 4 bases, 3 bases remained unmatched. This CDR3 spans 14 amino acids. The germline gives CDR1 SGHDN, CDR2 FVKESK. The CDR3 spells CASSQNRGADTQYF. In DNA form, the CDR3 reads TGTGCCAGCAGCCAAAACAGGGGCGCAGATACGCAGTATTTT.

The chain couples TRBV15 to TRBJ2-5; TRBD1 agrees at 8 bases. Germline V gene data show CDR1 as LNHNV and CDR2 as YYDKDF (reference sequence). The V and J ends lost 7 bases and 7 bases, in that order; junction bases with no gene match: 11. The CDR3 is 14 residues long. The DNA of the CDR3 is TGTGCCACCAACCCAGGGGGCGAGGTGAGGACCCAGTACTTC. This encodes CATNPGGEVRTQYF.

The chain combines TRBV9 with TRBJ2-1, with D tentatively TRBD2 (6 bases). Trimming removed 4 bases at V and 4 bases at J, with 15 bases between. Germline loops: CDR1 SGDLS, CDR2 YYNGEE. The CDR3 sequence is 15 residues long. In DNA form, the CDR3 reads TGTGCCAGCAGCCTCCCGGACTATCCTTACAATGAGCAGTTCTTC. Its protein is CASSLPDYPYNEQFF.

The V and J genes are TRBV30 and TRBJ2-1; D unclear. The CDR3 loop spans 12 amino acids. V shed 0 bases and J shed 11 bases, with 11 bases lying between them. Per the germline V gene, CDR1 is GTSNPN and CDR2 is SVGIG (reference sequence). The CDR3 region is CAWSVLGLQQFF. The CDR3 DNA is TGTGCCTGGAGTGTACTCGGTCTTCAGCAGTTCTTC.

The chain links TRBV27 to TRBJ2-2; the match to TRBD2 covers 9 bases. Germline V gene lookup returns CDR1 MNHEY and CDR2 SMNVEV (reference sequence). This CDR3 contains 17 residues. Germline trimming cut 3 bases from V and 1 base from J; bases unmatched to any gene: 6. In DNA, the CDR3 is TGTGCCAGCAGTTTCTCGGCTAGCGGGATGAACACCGGGGAGCTGTTTTTT. Translation gives CASSFSASGMNTGELFF.